One T cell receptor beta chain is described in this entry. What it binds is not known. This sample was taken from a study of vaccination effects on CD4 cells after COVID-19. Notes on the study in general: By a late point after vaccination, infection- and vaccine-induced clones had shrunk markedly through clonal contraction.

The CDR3 runs to 14 residues. The junction had 8 bases not matched to a gene; V was cut back by 6 bases and J by 3 bases. CDR1 GTSNPN and CDR2 SVGIG come from the germline V gene (reference sequence). Before sequencing took place, the ViraFEST assay used viral peptide pools to expand antigen-specific CD4+ T cells. Once cultured for around 11 days, the cells underwent separation to obtain CD4+ T cells. All study participants received two doses of BNT162b2 or mRNA-1273 vaccine. Vaccinated recipients, who were negative for nucleocapsid antibodies, had no history of SARS-CoV-2 infection. TCRdb's copy holds only in-frame clones and misses some; the assay was immunoSEQ multiplex PCR. The sample carries approximately 24,000 clones, about four fifths recorded once.

The chain employs TRBV30 and TRBJ2-7; TRBD1 matches 10 bases. The specimen was CD4+ T cells from PBMCs cultured with SARS-CoV-2 spike peptides, collected after COVID-19 vaccination. This clonotype originated in a human donor who received a COVID-19 vaccine. Some clones in this sample may be carry-over from other donors' samples. The CDR3 reads CACNPRDRGYEQYV. As DNA, the CDR3 is TGTGCCTGCAACCCCCGGGACAGGGGCTACGAGCAGTACGTC.